Following are 24 T cell receptor beta chains from one sample sequenced in a study of a mutant IDH1 vaccine in newly diagnosed glioma. No antigens are known for them. Time point specified: week 5, during vaccination. What each vaccine dose contained was 300 ug of mutant IDH1 20-mer peptide, accompanied by topical imiquimod. The data were produced by immunoSEQ multiplex PCR, yet TCRdb's version contains in-frame clones alone and is incomplete. The sample includes approximately 80,000 clones, 90% to 95% of them seen just once. This specimen consisted of PBMCs, obtained from a glioma patient whose treatment included an IDH1 peptide vaccine. The receptors here all came from a woman in her forties or fifties with glioma.

The rearrangement joins TRBV9 to TRBJ2-1; no reliable D call. Trimming cost V 0 bases and J 2 bases, with 0 bases left between them. The CDR3 covers 12 residues. Germline V gives CDR1 SGDLS, CDR2 YYNGEE. CDR3 DNA sequence: TGTGCCAGCAGCGTAGCCTACAATGAGCAGTTCTTC. Translated, it gives CASSVAYNEQFF.

The chain carries TRBV27 and TRBJ2-7, with 7 bases that match TRBD1. Germline V gene sequence: CDR1 MNHEY, CDR2 SMNVEV (reference sequence). V lost 10 bases and J lost 6; bases outside the gene matches: 12. The CDR3 is 13 amino acids. Written as DNA, the CDR3 is TGTGCCACTATGACAGGGTTACCATCCGAGCAGTACTTC. It codes for CATMTGLPSEQYF.

This chain uses TRBV5-6 with TRBJ1-1; D gene unclear. CDR3 length equals 14 residues. CDR1 SGHDT and CDR2 YYEEEE come from the germline V gene. V was cut by 2 bases and J by 4 bases, with 12 bases left in between. The CDR3 protein is CASSLGARGTEAFF. In DNA form, the CDR3 reads TGTGCCAGCAGCTTAGGAGCCCGGGGCACTGAAGCTTTCTTT.

V usage is TRBV9 and J usage is TRBJ2-2; no clear D gene. The germline gives CDR1 SGDLS, CDR2 YYNGEE. The CDR3 loop spans 13 amino acids. The ends were cut back, 4 bases at V and 5 bases at J, with 9 bases in the middle. Here the CDR3 DNA reads TGTGCCAGCAGCCCCCTACAAACCGGGGAGCTGTTTTTT. This gives the protein CASSPLQTGELFF. The complete variable domain, with remaining parts taken from reference TRBV9 and TRBJ2-2, reads DSGVTQTPKHLITATGQRVTLRCSPRSGDLSVYWYQQSLDQGLQFLIQYYNGEERAKGNILERFSAQQFPDLHSELNLSSLELGDSALYFCASSPLQTGELFFGEGSRLTVL.

The chain carries TRBV27 and TRBJ2-1; D remains ambiguous. The CDR3 loop spans 14 amino acids. The germline gives CDR1 MNHEY, CDR2 SMNVEV (reference sequence). With 4 bases removed from V and 9 bases from J, the gap between germline ends came to 16 bases. The CDR3 here is CASSWNSLGSEQFF. The CDR3 bases are TGTGCCAGCAGTTGGAATAGCCTGGGTAGTGAGCAGTTCTTC.

The chain's CDR3 is CASSQEGFAINQPQHF. As DNA, the CDR3 is TGCGCCAGCAGCCAAGAAGGGTTTGCGATCAATCAGCCCCAGCATTTT. This chain uses TRBV4-1 with TRBJ1-5; D unresolved. The germline V gene encodes CDR1 MGHRA and CDR2 YSYEKL. Trimming pared 0 bases from V and 3 bases from J, leaving 12 bases between. This CDR3 comprises 16 residues.

This rearrangement joins TRBV12-5 to TRBJ2-3, with D perhaps matching TRBD2 (7 bases). CDR1 LGHNT and CDR2 FRNRAP come from the germline V gene. Trimming left V 7 bases short and J 0 bases short, with 11 bases between. This CDR3 region has 14 residues. Written as DNA, the CDR3 is TGTGCTAGTGCGGCGGGGGCAAGCACAGATACGCAGTATTTT. Translation: CASAAGASTDTQYF.

V and J are TRBV6-6 and TRBJ2-1, with 9 bases matching TRBD2. CDR1 is MNHNY, CDR2 SVGAGI, per germline (reference sequence). The CDR3 extends over 12 amino acids. CDR3 DNA: TGTGGAGTCGGACTAGCGTCGAATGAGCAGTTCTTC. This codes for CGVGLASNEQFF.

V gene TRBV9 combines with J gene TRBJ2-1; maybe TRBD2 (6 bases). V was pared by 0 bases and J by 4 bases, with 11 bases between. The CDR3 sequence is 15 residues long. Germline V gives CDR1 SGDLS, CDR2 YYNGEE. The chain's CDR3 is CASSVGAGRYNEQFF. CDR3 coding DNA: TGTGCCAGCAGCGTAGGTGCGGGAAGGTACAATGAGCAGTTCTTC.

The CDR3 spells CSVGTSGADTQYF. CDR3 DNA sequence: TGCAGCGTCGGGACCAGCGGTGCAGATACGCAGTATTTT. This sequence joins TRBV29-1 and TRBJ2-3; D tentatively reads TRBD1 or TRBD2 (5 bases each). Germline CDR1 reads SQVTM; CDR2 reads ANQGSEA. CDR3 size: 13 residues. Between the trimmed V and J ends, which lost 6 bases and 4 bases, there was a span of 14 bases.

The CDR3 sequence is CASSKPGQGQTQYF. CDR3 bases: TGTGCCAGTAGTAAACCGGGACAGGGACAGACCCAGTACTTC. V usage is TRBV19 and J usage is TRBJ2-5; the match to TRBD1 covers 9 bases. The CDR3 totals 14 residues. The trim removed 4 bases at V and 6 bases at J, leaving 6 bases unmatched. Germline CDR1 and CDR2: LNHDA and SQIVND (reference sequence).

The rearrangement joins TRBV27 to TRBJ1-1; TRBD1 is a possible D gene (6 bases). V was trimmed by 6 bases and J by 0 bases, leaving 14 bases between them. Per the germline V gene, CDR1 is MNHEY and CDR2 is SMNVEV (reference sequence). The CDR3 length is 15 residues. CDR3 in DNA: TGTGCCAGCAGCCCTAACCAGGGGATGAACACTGAAGCTTTCTTT. It specifies CASSPNQGMNTEAFF.

This chain links TRBV10-3 with TRBJ1-5; 7 bases map to TRBD1. Trimming removed 2 bases from V and 2 bases from J; junction bases left unmatched: 3. The CDR3 runs 15 residues. Looked up from germline, CDR1 is ENHRY and CDR2 is SYGVKD. CDR3 amino acids: CAISETQGRNQPQHF. The CDR3 coding sequence is TGTGCCATCAGTGAGACACAGGGGCGCAATCAGCCCCAGCATTTT.

The V gene is TRBV9, the J gene TRBJ2-5; TRBD2 matches at 7 bases. The CDR3 contains 16 residues. From germline, CDR1 is SGDLS and CDR2 YYNGEE. V lost 2 bases, J lost 4 bases, and 11 bases stayed unmatched. CDR3 residues: CASSVPWDYEAETQYF. As DNA, the CDR3 is TGTGCCAGCAGCGTTCCCTGGGACTATGAGGCAGAGACCCAGTACTTC. Combining the CDR3 with reference TRBV9 and TRBJ2-5 gives the whole variable domain DSGVTQTPKHLITATGQRVTLRCSPRSGDLSVYWYQQSLDQGLQFLIQYYNGEERAKGNILERFSAQQFPDLHSELNLSSLELGDSALYFCASSVPWDYEAETQYFGPGTRLLVL.

The chain is built from TRBV11-3 and TRBJ2-7; D is possibly TRBD2 (5 bases). Germline lookup yields CDR1 SGHNT and CDR2 YENEEA. Trimming took off 5 bases at V and 5 bases at J, with 10 bases between the two ends. CDR3 length: 12 residues. Here the CDR3 reads CASSSAGNEQYF. CDR3 DNA: TGTGCCAGCAGCAGCGCCGGGAACGAGCAGTACTTC.

The chain couples TRBV27 to TRBJ2-5; TRBD1 aligns across 9 bases. Per germline, CDR1 MNHEY and CDR2 SMNVEV (reference sequence). With V trimmed by 1 base and J by 2 bases, 5 bases remained unmatched. The CDR3 covers 16 residues. CDR3: CASSLWGQGLQETQYF. CDR3 in DNA: TGTGCCAGCAGTTTATGGGGACAGGGACTTCAAGAGACCCAGTACTTC.

In its sample, this clone was seen once. This rearrangement joins TRBV7-9 to TRBJ2-4; unclear D gene. CDR3 size: 8 residues. Per the germline V gene, CDR1 is SEHNR and CDR2 is FQNEAQ (reference sequence). V shed 5 bases and J shed 11 bases, with 1 base lying between them. The CDR3 reads CASSVQYF. CDR3 coding DNA: TGTGCCAGCAGCGTTCAGTACTTC.

The gene calls are TRBV6-1 and TRBJ1-5, with D hard to call. Germline V gene sequence: CDR1 MNHNS, CDR2 SASEGT. The ends were cut back, 5 bases at V and 8 bases at J, with 16 bases in the middle. The CDR3 has 14 residues. CDR3 sequence reads: CASSRPANQEPQHF. In DNA, the CDR3 is TGTGCCAGCAGTAGACCGGCGAACCAGGAGCCCCAGCATTTT.

This clone turned up a few times. The chain couples TRBV10-3 to TRBJ1-5, with D tentatively TRBD1 (5 bases). With 3 bases removed from V and 4 bases from J, the gap between germline ends came to 13 bases. Looked up from germline, CDR1 is ENHRY and CDR2 is SYGVKD. The CDR3 consists of 15 residues. The CDR3 DNA follows: TGTGCCATCAGTGACCCGCGGGCAGGGAATCAGCCCCAGCATTTT. Protein sequence: CAISDPRAGNQPQHF.

The chain has TRBV7-3 and TRBJ2-3; 7 bases are a match to TRBD1. CDR3 size: 13 residues. V was clipped by 5 bases and J by 7 bases; unmatched bases: 6. From germline, CDR1 is SGHTA and CDR2 FQGTGA. The CDR3: CASSLTGENTQYF. The CDR3 DNA sequence: TGTGCCAGCAGCCTCACAGGGGAGAATACGCAGTATTTT.

CDR3 DNA: TGTGCCAGCAGCCGGGGAGCGGGGAACACTGAAGCTTTCTTT. Amino acid sequence: CASSRGAGNTEAFF. This chain links TRBV5-6 with TRBJ1-1; no clear D gene. Germline CDR1 SGHDT, CDR2 YYEEEE. Trimming removed 4 bases from V and 1 base from J, with 11 bases in between. This CDR3 comprises 14 residues.

This clone has just a few counts. The chain has TRBV19 and TRBJ2-5; D is perhaps TRBD1 (5 bases). Trimming shortened V by 5 bases and J by 1 base, and 8 bases separated the two germline ends. This CDR3 has 13 residues. Germline V gene sequence: CDR1 LNHDA, CDR2 SQIVND (reference sequence). CDR3 sequence (DNA): TGTGCCAGTAGTCCCAGGGTCCAAGAGACCCAGTACTTC. It is translated as CASSPRVQETQYF.

Notes on this clone: A junction end diverges from the germline sequence, so it may reflect a read error. The chain recombines TRBV7-7 with TRBJ1-2; D call uncertain. The CDR3 runs to 13 residues. Germline CDR1 is SSHAT and CDR2 is FNYEAQ (reference sequence). The CDR3 sequence: CASTPLEHYGYTF. The CDR3 DNA follows: TGTGCTAGCACCCCCCTCGAGCACTATGGCTACACCTTC.

The chain's CDR3 is CASSLNPGLAGAEQYF. CDR3 DNA sequence: TGTGCCAGCAGCTTAAACCCCGGACTAGCGGGAGCCGAGCAGTACTTC. This chain links TRBV11-2 with TRBJ2-7, with 13 bases fitting TRBD2. J lost 6 bases, V lost 2 bases, and 7 bases had no gene match. This CDR3 has 16 amino acids. From germline, CDR1 is SGHAT and CDR2 FQNNGV.